This record concerns one T cell receptor beta chain sequence. The CDR3 is made up of 13 amino acids. Germline-derived CDR1 and CDR2 are SGHDT and YYEEEE. The V segment lost 2 bases and the J segment 4 bases; nucleotides outside the gene matches: 3. This sample stems from a study of blood T cell repertoires in COVID-19. Whole-study context: In each case, the material was cDNA or gDNA derived from T cells, B-cell-depleted T cells, or PBMCs.

Original data processing: Reference gene primer amplification in the assay estimated nucleated cell counts. Sequencing was performed with immunoSEQ multiplex PCR; in TCRdb, only in-frame clones are kept and a portion is missing. Clone size and the V and J calls come from that table; the DNA yielded D and trimming. The sample lists about 230,000 clones, roughly 84% occurring once. This sequence was found in a woman aged 45-59 years with acute or convalescent COVID-19. This chain uses TRBV5-6 with TRBJ2-7; 7 bases align to TRBD1. Sequencing input: peripheral blood. CDR3 DNA sequence: TGTGCCAGCAGCTTTGGGACAGAATACGAGCAGTACTTC. Translating gives CASSFGTEYEQYF.